The 30 T cell receptor beta chains listed next were all sequenced from one sample in a study of tumor-infiltrating lymphocytes in primary liver carcinoma. RNA was extracted from whole blood without cell sorting, alongside germline DNA. A primer matching the constant region was used to make TCR beta cDNA from approximately 500 ng of total RNA. Employing slightly modified ARM-PCR, three nested multiplex PCR rounds were run, and these gave rise to the TCR beta libraries. TRBV1-TRBV30 forward and Cbeta reverse primers drove the first two roughly 10-cycle rounds. TCRdb redid the calling of the multiplex PCR reads with MiXCR, one entry per CDR3 protein. There are fewer than 350,000 distinct CDR3 sequences in the sample; over 55% occur only once, and roughly 8.6% lies in the top ten. The sample comprised peripheral blood. Receptors originate from a man aged 35-49 years with primary liver carcinoma and hepatitis B virus infection.

About this clonotype: A much larger clone is a single base away; this may be a read error. The chain employs TRBV10-3 and TRBJ1-1; weak D call: TRBD1 (6 bases). Germline V gives CDR1 ENHRY, CDR2 SYGVKD. There are 13 residues in the CDR3. The chain's CDR3 is CTISPDRNTEAFF. CDR3 coding DNA: TGTACCATCAGCCCGGACAGGAACACTGAAGCTTTCTTT.

A single count supports this clonotype. A much larger clone sits a single nucleotide away, making a read error possible. The gene calls are TRBV6-2 or TRBV6-3 and TRBJ2-1, with a possible D match to TRBD2 (6 bases). The CDR3 is 14 residues long. V was trimmed by 7 bases and J by 5 bases, leaving 15 bases between them. Looked up from germline, CDR1 is MNHEY and CDR2 is SVGEGT. As DNA, the CDR3 is TGTGCCAGCAAGTCGGCTAGCGATAACAATGAGCAGTTCTTC. Its protein is CASKSASDNNEQFF.

Concerning this clonotype itself: A much larger clone differs by one base, so this may be a read error. The CDR3 carries no conserved terminal phenylalanine or tryptophan, so it likely arises from a read error. The chain has TRBV10-3 and TRBJ1-1; D ambiguous. The ends were cut back, 5 bases at V and 9 bases at J, with 16 bases in the middle. Germline V gene sequence: CDR1 ENHRY, CDR2 SYGVKD. The length of the CDR3 is 13 residues. CDR3 DNA: TGTGCCATCAGTCCAACCGGGCCTACGAAAGCTTTCATT. It encodes CAISPTGPTKAFI.

This clonotype showed up many times. The chain employs TRBV14 and TRBJ2-1; D ambiguous. Germline values: CDR1 SGHDN, CDR2 FVKESK. The CDR3 runs 13 residues. V lost 5 bases and J lost 8, with 13 bases in between. CDR3 loop: CASSSWTKDEQFF. DNA of the CDR3: TGTGCCAGCAGCTCATGGACGAAGGATGAGCAGTTCTTC.

Remarks on this clonotype: A much larger clone differs from this one at a single base, so this may be a read error. V is TRBV4-1 and J is TRBJ1-3; tentative D call: TRBD1 (6 bases). Trimming left V 3 bases short and J 4 bases short, with 19 bases between. Germline V gene data show CDR1 as MGHRA and CDR2 as YSYEKL. The CDR3 length is 17 residues. The DNA of the CDR3 is TGCGCCAGCAGCCAGGGGGCCGGTCTTATAGTCGGAAACACCATATATTTT. Translation gives CASSQGAGLIVGNTIYF.

In this sample, this clonotype turned up many times. This chain connects TRBV6-5 to TRBJ2-7; D is possibly TRBD1 (7 bases). Trimming took 5 bases from V and 5 from J, leaving 16 bases between them. Germline V gives CDR1 MNHEY, CDR2 SVGAGI. CDR3 length: 14 residues. The CDR3 DNA reads as TGTGCCAGCAGTCGGACAGGTGGGGGGAACGAGCAGTACTTC. It specifies CASSRTGGGNEQYF.

As concerns this clonotype: A read error is possible here, since a much larger clone lies one base away. V usage is TRBV5-5 and J usage is TRBJ2-7; D not resolved. V lost 1 base to trimming and J lost 3 bases, with 11 bases between them. From germline, CDR1 is SGHKS and CDR2 YYEKEE (reference sequence). The CDR3 contains 14 residues. CDR3 sequence reads: CASSLRDVNYEQYF. CDR3 nucleotide sequence: TGTGCCAGCAGCTTGAGGGATGTCAACTACGAGCAGTACTTC. Full variable domain (remainder filled in from reference TRBV5-5 and TRBJ2-7): DAGVTQSPTHLIKTRGQQVTLRCSPISGHKSVSWYQQVLGQGPQFIFQYYEKEERGRGNFPDRFSARQFPNYSSELNVNALLLGDSALYLCASSLRDVNYEQYFGPGTRLTVT.

The V and J genes are TRBV6-6 and TRBJ2-1, with 8 positions matching TRBD2. This CDR3 has 16 residues. Germline V gives CDR1 MNHNY, CDR2 SVGAGI (reference sequence). Here the CDR3 reads CTSSYGTSSTYNEQFF. As DNA, the CDR3 is TGTACGAGCAGTTATGGGACTAGTAGCACCTACAATGAGCAGTTCTTC.

As for this clonotype: Just one base apart from a much larger clone, this may be a read error. This CDR3 is missing its conserved last phenylalanine or tryptophan, likely due to a read error. V usage is TRBV5-1 and J usage is TRBJ2-7; the match to TRBD1 covers 7 bases. V shed 0 bases and J 6 bases; nucleotides not matched to a gene: 6. CDR3 length: 14 residues. Germline V gene data show CDR1 as SGHRS and CDR2 as YFSETQ. In DNA, the CDR3 is TGCGCCAGCAGCTTGGCAGGGGGTGAATCCGAGCAGTACCTC. Protein product: CASSLAGGESEQYL.

As to this clonotype: At one of its ends the junction is not consistent with the germline gene, which may arise from a read error. The V call is TRBV11-3, the J call TRBJ2-1; D unresolved. The germline gives CDR1 SGHNT, CDR2 YENEEA. The CDR3 totals 15 residues. The CDR3, as DNA: TGCGCCAGCAGCTTAAGTAGCAGGAGTTACAATGAGCAGTTCTTC. Its translation: CASSLSSRSYNEQFF.

V usage is TRBV6-5 and J usage is TRBJ2-2, with 9 positions matching TRBD1. The CDR3 consists of 15 residues. V lost 6 bases and J lost 5; bases outside the gene matches: 7. Germline CDR1 is MNHEY and CDR2 is SVGAGI. CDR3 sequence reads: CASRGTGRATGELFF. As DNA, the CDR3 is TGTGCCAGCAGAGGGACAGGGAGGGCGACCGGGGAGCTGTTTTTT.

With regard to this clonotype: Being one base from a much bigger clone, this may be a read error. This sequence joins TRBV6-2 or TRBV6-3 and TRBJ2-7, with TRBD2 as a possible D gene (5 bases). Germline CDR1 MNHEY, CDR2 SVGEGT. The CDR3 runs 14 residues. The V gene lost 6 bases and the J gene lost 1 base, with 13 bases spanning the gap. CDR3 region: CASRRERASYEQYF. Written as DNA, the CDR3 is TGTGCCAGCAGACGGGAACGGGCATCCTACGAGCAGTACTTC.

This clonotype was picked up a small number of times. The chain combines TRBV4-1 with TRBJ2-3, with D tentatively TRBD1 (5 bases). V was clipped by 6 bases and J by 2 bases, with 12 bases between them. The CDR3 is made up of 14 amino acids. CDR1 and CDR2 (germline): MGHRA, YSYEKL. As DNA, the CDR3 is TGCGCCAGCAGTCTAGGGGAAAACACAGATACGCAGTATTTT. This codes for CASSLGENTDTQYF.

The gene calls are TRBV7-9 and TRBJ1-2; 7 bases align to TRBD1. V was clipped by 4 bases and J by 1 base; unmatched bases: 6. The CDR3 contains 15 residues. Germline V lookup: CDR1 SEHNR, CDR2 FQNEAQ (reference sequence). CDR3 region: CASSSSRDSNYGYTF. The CDR3 DNA is TGTGCCAGCAGCTCCAGCCGGGACAGTAACTATGGCTACACCTTC.

In its sample, this clonotype was seen a few times. The V gene is TRBV5-1, the J gene TRBJ2-3; D assignment may be TRBD1 or TRBD2 (5 bases each). Trimming left V 0 bases short and J 5 bases short, with 7 bases between. This CDR3 has 13 amino acids. CDR1 and CDR2 (germline): SGHRS, YFSETQ. This CDR3 reads CASSLVGEDTQYF. The DNA of the CDR3 is TGCGCCAGCAGCTTGGTGGGGGAAGATACGCAGTATTTT.

Points on this clonotype: A much larger clone is a single base away; this may be a read error. J is TRBJ1-1 and V is TRBV4-1, with D possibly TRBD1 on 5 matching bases. Trimming removed 0 bases at V and 4 bases at J, with 12 bases between. This CDR3 is built from 15 residues. Germline values: CDR1 MGHRA, CDR2 YSYEKL. This CDR3 reads CASSQEYGASTEAFF. Here the CDR3 DNA reads TGCGCCAGCAGCCAAGAATACGGGGCCAGCACTGAAGCTTTCTTT.

The chain combines TRBV5-1 with TRBJ2-2, with TRBD1 matching 7 bases. The germline gives CDR1 SGHRS, CDR2 YFSETQ. The junction had 13 bases not matched to a gene; V was cut back by 4 bases and J by 13 bases. This CDR3 comprises 14 residues. In DNA, the CDR3 is TGCGCCAGCAGCGACCACAGGGGTGCCGAGGGGCTGTTTTTT. The encoded protein is CASSDHRGAEGLFF.

In this sample, this clonotype turned up a few times. The chain carries TRBV7-9 and TRBJ1-2; D is perhaps TRBD1 (6 bases). Deletions cut 5 bases from V and 7 bases from J, with 8 bases between. The CDR3 has 11 amino acids. Germline CDR1 and CDR2: SEHNR and FQNEAQ (reference sequence). The CDR3 DNA reads TGTGCCAGCAGCGCAGGGGTTGGCTACACCTTC. This gives the protein CASSAGVGYTF.

Regarding this clonotype: Compared with germline, one end of the junction differs, possibly owing to a read error. V gene TRBV12-3 or TRBV12-4 combines with J gene TRBJ1-4, with TRBD1 as a possible D gene (5 bases). The CDR3 consists of 13 residues. CDR3 sequence (DNA): TGTGCCAGTAGTTTTGCTGGGACCGAAAAACTGTTTTTT. Translating it yields CASSFAGTEKLFF.

The genes are TRBV28 and TRBJ2-2; D unclear. The germline V and J ends were trimmed by 2 bases and 7 bases, with 11 bases remaining between them. From germline, CDR1 is MDHEN and CDR2 SYDVKM. This CDR3 has 14 amino acids. The CDR3 DNA reads TGTGCCAGCAGTTTACCCTCTGTGGTCGGGGAGCTGTTTTTT. Translated, it gives CASSLPSVVGELFF.

Of note for this clonotype: The germline gene is not matched at one end of the junction; a read error may be the cause. The chain has TRBV10-3 and TRBJ2-2; the D call may be TRBD1 or TRBD2 (6 bases each). The germline gives CDR1 ENHRY, CDR2 SYGVKD. The CDR3 covers 16 residues. The CDR3 coding sequence is TGTGTCATCAGGTTAAGTGACGGGGGCTACACCGGGGAGCTGTTTTTT. The encoded protein is CVIRLSDGGYTGELFF.

Comments on this clonotype: This may stem from a read error, because a much larger clone lies one nucleotide away. The J gene is TRBJ2-1, the V gene TRBV6-2 or TRBV6-3, with D perhaps matching TRBD2 (6 bases). Germline assignment: CDR1 MNHEY and CDR2 SVGEGT. This CDR3 spans 15 amino acids. V was shortened by 11 bases and J by 8 bases, with 25 bases between the two germline ends. CDR3 in DNA: TGTGCCGCCTCCAAGGGTCTAGCGTTAGCGGATGAGCAGTTCTTC. Its protein product is CAASKGLALADEQFF.

The genes are TRBV11-2 and TRBJ2-6, with D tentatively TRBD2 (5 bases). CDR3 length: 18 amino acids. V dropped 0 bases and J dropped 4 bases, with 16 bases sitting between them. Germline-derived CDR1 and CDR2 are SGHAT and FQNNGV. CDR3 sequence (DNA): TGTGCCAGCAGCTTAGATTTCGGGGTCAGGTTCGGGGCCAACGTCCTGACTTTC. It is translated as CASSLDFGVRFGANVLTF.

With regard to this clonotype: A much larger clone lies one base from this, so it may be a read error. The DNA of the CDR3 is TGTGCCAGACGGGGTTCGAACACTGAAGCTTTCTTT. Translating it yields CARRGSNTEAFF. The chain employs TRBV30 and TRBJ1-1; D remains ambiguous. This CDR3 contains 12 residues. Germline values: CDR1 GTSNPN, CDR2 SVGIG (reference sequence). Deletions cut 8 bases from V and 1 base from J, with 11 bases between.

V is TRBV11-1 and J is TRBJ2-7, with D perhaps TRBD1 (6 bases). Germline lookup yields CDR1 SGHAT and CDR2 FQDESV (reference sequence). The V gene lost 0 bases and the J gene lost 12 bases, with 24 bases spanning the gap. The CDR3 contains 16 residues. CDR3: CASSLAYDRTSNELYF. The CDR3 DNA reads as TGTGCCAGCAGCTTAGCCTACGACAGGACCTCCAACGAACTGTACTTC.

In its sample, this clonotype was seen once. A junction boundary mismatches the germline segment, possibly from a read error. The gene calls are TRBV6-5 and TRBJ2-6; D ambiguous. The CDR3 is made up of 15 amino acids. The germline gives CDR1 MNHEY, CDR2 SVGAGI. The CDR3 here is CVSSRTADGANVLTF. CDR3 sequence (DNA): TGTGTCAGCAGTCGGACGGCCGACGGGGCCAACGTCCTGACTTTC.

This clonotype was counted between two and nine times. DNA of the CDR3: TGTGCCAGCAGTTTCAGGGGAAACTATGGCTACACCTTC. This encodes CASSFRGNYGYTF. J is TRBJ1-2 and V is TRBV28; tentatively, D is TRBD1 (6 bases). CDR3 length: 13 residues. Trimming cost V 3 bases and J 2 bases, with 7 bases left between them. The germline gives CDR1 MDHEN, CDR2 SYDVKM.

As concerns this clonotype: A much larger clonotype is one base distant, so this may be a read error. CDR3 residues: CARSQGTSGMLETQYF. In nucleotides, the CDR3 is TGTGCCAGGAGCCAAGGGACTAGCGGGATGTTGGAGACCCAGTACTTC. The V call is TRBV4-2, the J call TRBJ2-5; 13 nucleotides match TRBD2. Germline lookup yields CDR1 LGHNA and CDR2 YNFKEQ. This CDR3 is 16 amino acids long.

Turning to this clonotype: The junction does not match germline at one end; this may be a read error. The chain couples TRBV5-4 to TRBJ2-1; 8 bases are shared with TRBD1. The CDR3 sequence is 16 residues long. The germline gives CDR1 SGHNT, CDR2 YYREEE (reference sequence). The CDR3 sequence: CAGSFDRGLSYNEQFF. DNA for the CDR3: TGTGCCGGCAGCTTTGACAGGGGACTTTCCTACAATGAGCAGTTCTTC.

A remark on this clonotype: A read error is possible here, since a much larger clone lies one base away. V is TRBV4-3 and J is TRBJ2-7; TRBD2 might be the D (6 bases). Germline values: CDR1 LGHNA, CDR2 YSLEER. This CDR3 has 14 amino acids. Here the CDR3 reads CTSSHRGTGNEQYF. The CDR3 bases are TGCACCAGCAGCCATCGGGGGACTGGTAACGAGCAGTACTTC.